The sequence of this TCR beta chain was determined in a study of neurological immune-mediated disorders. TCRdb independently ran MiXCR on the 5' RACE reads; one entry per CDR3 protein. The sample shows approximately 100,000 distinct CDR3 sequences, about a tenth of them seen only once. This clonotype was seen at least ten times. The CDR3 has 15 residues. Germline V gene sequence: CDR1 SNHLY, CDR2 FYNNEI. V was pared by 2 bases and J by 9 bases, with 10 bases of the junction left unmatched. Time point specified: longitudinal time-point 3. This clonotype originated in a female donor with HTLV-1-associated myelopathy (HAM/TSP). The chain employs TRBV2 and TRBJ2-4, with 7 bases that match TRBD2. Source material: PBMCs. The CDR3 bases are TGTGCCAGCAGTGAAATTGGGACCACGGGAGGCATTCAGTACTTC. It codes for CASSEIGTTGGIQYF.